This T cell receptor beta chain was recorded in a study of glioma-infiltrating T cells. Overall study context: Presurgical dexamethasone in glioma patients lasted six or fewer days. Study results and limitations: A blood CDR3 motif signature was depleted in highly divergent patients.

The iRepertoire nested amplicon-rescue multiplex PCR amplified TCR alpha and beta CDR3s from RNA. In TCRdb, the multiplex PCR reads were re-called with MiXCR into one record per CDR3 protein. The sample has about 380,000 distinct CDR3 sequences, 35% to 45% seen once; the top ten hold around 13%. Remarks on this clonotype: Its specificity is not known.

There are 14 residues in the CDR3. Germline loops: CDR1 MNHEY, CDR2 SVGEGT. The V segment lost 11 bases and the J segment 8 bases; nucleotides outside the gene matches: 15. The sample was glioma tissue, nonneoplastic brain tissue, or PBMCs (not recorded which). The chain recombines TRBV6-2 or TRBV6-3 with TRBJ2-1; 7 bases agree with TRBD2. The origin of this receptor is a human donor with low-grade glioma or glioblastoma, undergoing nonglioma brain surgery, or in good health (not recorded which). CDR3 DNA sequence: TGTGCCGGATCTGGGACTACCCTGTTCGATGAGCAGTTCTTC. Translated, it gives CAGSGTTLFDEQFF.